This T cell receptor beta chain appears in the sequencing data of a study of T cell responses to AZD1222 COVID-19 vaccine. Regarding the study as a whole: With dominance at 160-218 and 743-854, vaccine-associated CD4 TCRs spanned spike. When two AZD1222 doses had been given, Spike-specific TCR breadth and depth rose.

Using immunoSEQ multiplex PCR, the repertoire was profiled, and TCRdb retains in-frame clones only, with some absent. This table holds some 130,000 clones, around 90% found once. V was trimmed by 8 bases and J by 7 bases, leaving 12 bases between them. This CDR3 comprises 13 residues. Regarding this clone: Its specificity is not known.

The chain carries TRBV12-3 or TRBV12-4 and TRBJ1-6; tentatively, D is TRBD1 (6 bases). This receptor was taken from an adult in good health. The source was peripheral blood, collected on day 0 of AZD1222 vaccination. CDR3 DNA sequence: TGTGCCAGCCGGGGACACGAGAATTCACCCCTCCACTTT. It yields the protein CASRGHENSPLHF.